A single T cell receptor beta chain is shown here with its context. Its antigen is currently not known. Per-base qualities were not stored, and no clone one base away is much larger. The V end loses 9 bases and the J end loses 4 bases, and a stretch of 12 bases separates them. The CDR3 starts with the cysteine, ends with the phenylalanine, and has 12 residues. Only the CDR3 portion is preserved as DNA: 36 bases, with reading frame beginning at the first base. CDR1 and CDR2 were assigned from the germline V gene as WSHSY and SAAADI. Each collaborating institution followed its own protocols to collect whole blood in K2EDTA tubes. For TCRbeta analysis, collaborators shipped samples as frozen whole blood, isolated PBMCs, or DNA extracted from either of those sample types. TCRbeta CDR3 regions were amplified from genomic DNA using the immunoSEQ Assay, a bias-controlled multiplex PCR. The paper's processing steps were these. The number of nucleated cells in each sample was estimated from the amplification of reference gene primers within the assay. To quantify the absolute abundance of each unique TCRbeta CDR3 rearrangement, sequence reads were collapsed and filtered. For each sample, productive Simpson clonality was calculated as the square root of Simpson's diversity index across productive rearrangements. TCRdb re-hosts the immuneACCESS table, in-frame sequences only. Its copies lack some clones; in the studies checked, an unresolved V gene accounts for under half of them, and the cause for the rest is not known. V, J and clone size were drawn from that table, and D and trimming were deduced from the DNA. Within this sample are around 55,000 clones, with 65% to 90% of them counted one time only. Roughly 12% of the sample is in the top ten clones.

These data belong to a study of blood T cell repertoires in COVID-19 (dated by TCRdb to the early 2020s). In the study overall: Samples from collaborators originated in the United States, Italy and Spain and spanned both the acute and convalescent phases of COVID-19. The prospective study material was composed of cDNA or gDNA derived from T cells, B-cell-depleted T cells, or PBMCs. Deeply sampled blood TCRbeta repertoires from subjects exposed to, actively infected with, or recovered from COVID-19 were included in the dataset. The repertoires were released in a freely available public database meant as a resource for research on the immune response to SARS-CoV-2. The samples were drawn from the first 160 participants of the ongoing ImmuneRACE study and from 1,254 subjects provided by 6 global collaborators. A de-identified subject ID, COVID-19 status, age in years and sex were almost always included in the sample metadata. HLA class I and class II types, where available, came from metadata supplied by the sample provider rather than from assay-based typing.

General findings and caveats noted by the study authors: Clinical and demographic metadata were provided uncurated, with the amount varying by source and participant.

Sequenced material: peripheral blood. The rearrangement combines TRBV10-2 with TRBJ1-2; confidence is insufficient to name the D gene. The receptor was derived from a human donor in a cohort sampled during active COVID-19. The sequenced DNA: TGCGCCAGTCTCTCAACAAGCTATGGCTACACCTTC. The translation is CASLSTSYGYTF.